Sequencing of this T cell receptor beta chain was carried out in a study of cytomegalovirus exposure and HLA in healthy donors. The CDR3 runs 11 residues. Germline V gives CDR1 MNHEY, CDR2 SVGAGI. Trimming took off 7 bases at V and 9 bases at J, with 10 bases between the two ends. General study points: In a later analysis, TCR beta V- and J-gene trimming was associated with a missense DCLRE1C variant.

Points on this clone: Its antigen is undetermined.

The PCR employed 60 Vbeta primers together with 13 Jbeta primers. The data were produced by immunoSEQ multiplex PCR, yet TCRdb's version contains in-frame clones alone and is incomplete. The data hold 200,000 or so clones, with about 72% observed a single time. This TCR was recovered from a male donor in good health and CMV-seronegative. The J gene is TRBJ2-1, the V gene TRBV6-5; a weak D match, TRBD1 (5 bases). Sequences were obtained from PBMCs. This CDR3 is CASTRASEQFF. DNA for the CDR3: TGTGCCAGCACCAGGGCTAGTGAGCAGTTCTTC.